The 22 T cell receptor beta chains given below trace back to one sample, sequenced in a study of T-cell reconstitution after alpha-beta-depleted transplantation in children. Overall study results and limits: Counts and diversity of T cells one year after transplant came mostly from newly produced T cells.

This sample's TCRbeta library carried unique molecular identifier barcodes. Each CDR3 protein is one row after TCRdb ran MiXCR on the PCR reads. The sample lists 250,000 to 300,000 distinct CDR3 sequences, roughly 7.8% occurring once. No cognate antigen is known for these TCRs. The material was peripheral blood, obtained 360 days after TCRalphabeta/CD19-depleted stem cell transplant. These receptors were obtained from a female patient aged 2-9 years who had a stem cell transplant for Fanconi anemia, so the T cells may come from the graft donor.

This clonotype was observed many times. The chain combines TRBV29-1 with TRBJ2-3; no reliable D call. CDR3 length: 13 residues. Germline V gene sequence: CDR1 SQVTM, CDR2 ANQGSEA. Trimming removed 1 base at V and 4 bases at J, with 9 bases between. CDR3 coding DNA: TGCAGCGTTGAAGGGAAGTATTCAGATACGCAGTATTTT. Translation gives CSVEGKYSDTQYF.

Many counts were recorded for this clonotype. CDR3 coding DNA: TGCAGAGCGGGAGGGCAGGAGAATGAGCAGTTCTTC. Translated, it gives CRAGGQENEQFF. The rearrangement joins TRBV20-1 to TRBJ2-1, with 10 bases that match TRBD2. This CDR3 comprises 12 residues. Germline V gene data show CDR1 as DFQATT and CDR2 as SNEGSKA (reference sequence).

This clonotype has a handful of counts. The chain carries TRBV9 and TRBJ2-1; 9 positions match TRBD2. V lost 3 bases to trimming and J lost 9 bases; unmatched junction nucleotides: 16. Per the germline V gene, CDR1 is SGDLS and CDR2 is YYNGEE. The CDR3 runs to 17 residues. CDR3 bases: TGTGCCAGCAGCGCTGGCGGGGCGGGAGGGCCGAACCTTGAGCAGTTCTTC. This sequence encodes CASSAGGAGGPNLEQFF.

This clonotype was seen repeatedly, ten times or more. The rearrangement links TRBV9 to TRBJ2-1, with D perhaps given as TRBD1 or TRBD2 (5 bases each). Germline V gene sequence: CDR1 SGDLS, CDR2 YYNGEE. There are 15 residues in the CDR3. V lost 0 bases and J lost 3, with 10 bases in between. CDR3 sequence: CASSVVGDFYNEQFF. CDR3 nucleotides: TGTGCCAGCAGCGTAGTGGGGGATTTCTACAATGAGCAGTTCTTC.

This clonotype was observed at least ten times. The CDR3 coding sequence is TGCGCCAGCAGCTTAGGGGACAGACAGGCAGATACGCAGTATTTT. This codes for CASSLGDRQADTQYF. V and J are TRBV5-1 and TRBJ2-3; 7 bases are a match to TRBD1. V was pared by 2 bases and J by 4 bases, with 7 bases of the junction left unmatched. CDR1 is SGHRS and CDR2 is YFSETQ in the germline V gene. This CDR3 region has 15 residues.

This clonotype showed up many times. The CDR3 spells CASSLSRLLSGNTIYF. The CDR3 region has the DNA TGCGCCAGCAGTCTTAGTAGACTGCTCTCTGGAAACACCATATATTTT. The rearrangement joins TRBV4-1 to TRBJ1-3, with no clear D. V shed 6 bases and J shed 0 bases, with 15 bases lying between them. Germline CDR1 is MGHRA and CDR2 is YSYEKL. This CDR3 comprises 16 residues.

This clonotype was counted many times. CDR3 protein: CASSSYQGELWVANVLTF. Here the CDR3 DNA reads TGTGCCAGCAGTTCGTACCAAGGGGAACTCTGGGTAGCCAACGTCCTGACTTTC. This rearrangement joins TRBV27 to TRBJ2-6; possibly TRBD1 for D (5 bases). Trimming took off 4 bases at V and 7 bases at J, with 23 bases between the two ends. Germline CDR1 and CDR2: MNHEY and SMNVEV (reference sequence). The CDR3 contains 18 residues.

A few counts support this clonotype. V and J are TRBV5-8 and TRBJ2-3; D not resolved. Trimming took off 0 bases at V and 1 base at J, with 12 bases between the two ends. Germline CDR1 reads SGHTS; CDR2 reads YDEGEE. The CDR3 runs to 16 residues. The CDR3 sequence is CASSLVGVPRTDTQYF. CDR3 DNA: TGTGCCAGCAGCTTGGTCGGCGTTCCGCGCACAGATACGCAGTATTTT.

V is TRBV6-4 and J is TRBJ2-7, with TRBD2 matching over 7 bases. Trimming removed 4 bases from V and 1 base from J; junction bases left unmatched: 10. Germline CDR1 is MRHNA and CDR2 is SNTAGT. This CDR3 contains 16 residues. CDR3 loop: CASSVGAGNISYEQYF. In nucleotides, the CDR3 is TGTGCCAGCAGTGTCGGAGCGGGAAATATTTCCTACGAGCAGTACTTC.

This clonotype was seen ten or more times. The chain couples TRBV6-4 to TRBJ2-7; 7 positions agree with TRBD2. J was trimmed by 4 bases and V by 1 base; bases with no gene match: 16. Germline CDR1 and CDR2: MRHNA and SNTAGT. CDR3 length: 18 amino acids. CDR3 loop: CASSDFARRVAGEYEQYF. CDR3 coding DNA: TGTGCCAGCAGTGACTTTGCCCGTAGGGTGGCGGGAGAATACGAGCAGTACTTC.

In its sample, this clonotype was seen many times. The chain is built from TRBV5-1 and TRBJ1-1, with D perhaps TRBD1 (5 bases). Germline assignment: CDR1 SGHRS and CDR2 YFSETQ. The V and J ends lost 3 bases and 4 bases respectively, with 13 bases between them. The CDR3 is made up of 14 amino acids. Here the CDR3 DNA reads TGCGCCAGCAGCTCGACAGCTTCGGGCACTGAAGCTTTCTTT. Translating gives CASSSTASGTEAFF. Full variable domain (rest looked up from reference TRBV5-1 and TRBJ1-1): KAGVTQTPRYLIKTRGQQVTLSCSPISGHRSVSWYQQTPGQGLQFLFEYFSETQRNKGNFPGRFSGRQFSNSRSEMNVSTLELGDSALYLCASSSTASGTEAFFGQGTRLTVV.

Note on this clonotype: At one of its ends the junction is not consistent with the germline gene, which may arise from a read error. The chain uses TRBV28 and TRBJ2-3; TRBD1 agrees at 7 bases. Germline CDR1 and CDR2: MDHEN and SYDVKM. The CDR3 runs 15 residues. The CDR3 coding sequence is TGTGCCAACAGTCTAGACAGGGCGGGCACAGATACGCAGTATTTT. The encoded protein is CANSLDRAGTDTQYF. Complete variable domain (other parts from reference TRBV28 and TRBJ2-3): DVKVTQSSRYLVKRTGEKVFLECVQDMDHENMFWYRQDPGLGLRLIYFSYDVKMKEKGDIPEGYSVSREKKERFSLILESASTNQTSMYLCANSLDRAGTDTQYFGPGTRLTVL.

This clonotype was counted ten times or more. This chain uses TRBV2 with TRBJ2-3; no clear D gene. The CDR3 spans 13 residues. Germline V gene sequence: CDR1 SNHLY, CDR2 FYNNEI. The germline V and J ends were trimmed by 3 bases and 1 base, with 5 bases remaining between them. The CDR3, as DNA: TGTGCCAGCAGTGATGGCGGCACAGATACGCAGTATTTT. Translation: CASSDGGTDTQYF.

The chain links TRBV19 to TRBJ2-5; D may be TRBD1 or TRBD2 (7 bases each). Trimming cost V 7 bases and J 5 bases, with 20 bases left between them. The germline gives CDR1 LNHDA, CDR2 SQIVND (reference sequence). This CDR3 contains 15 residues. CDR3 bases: TGTGCCAGTACCTCTTACGGGACAGCGGGGGAGACCCAGTACTTC. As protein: CASTSYGTAGETQYF.

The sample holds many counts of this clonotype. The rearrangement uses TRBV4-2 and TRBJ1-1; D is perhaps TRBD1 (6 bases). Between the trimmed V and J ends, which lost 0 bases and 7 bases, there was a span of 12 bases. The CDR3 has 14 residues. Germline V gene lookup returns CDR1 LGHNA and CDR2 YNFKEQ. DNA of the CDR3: TGTGCCAGCAGCCAAGATCCCGGGACACGTGAAGCTTTCTTT. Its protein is CASSQDPGTREAFF.

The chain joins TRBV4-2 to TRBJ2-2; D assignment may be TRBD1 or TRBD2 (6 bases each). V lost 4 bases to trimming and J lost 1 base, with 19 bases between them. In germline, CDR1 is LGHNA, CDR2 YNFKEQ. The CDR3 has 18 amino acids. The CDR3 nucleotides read TGTGCCAGCAGCCCACGACCCGGGGGACACAAGAACACCGGGGAGCTGTTTTTT. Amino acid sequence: CASSPRPGGHKNTGELFF.

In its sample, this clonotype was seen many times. The CDR3 sequence is CASSPLYKGAVNEQFF. Here the CDR3 DNA reads TGTGCCAGCAGCCCGTTATATAAGGGGGCGGTGAATGAGCAGTTCTTC. The chain recombines TRBV7-9 with TRBJ2-1, with TRBD1 matching over 7 bases. The junction had 14 bases not matched to a gene; V was cut back by 5 bases and J by 7 bases. CDR3 length: 16 amino acids. Germline CDR1 SEHNR, CDR2 FQNEAQ (reference sequence).

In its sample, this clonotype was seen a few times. CDR3: CASSLPKGQPLHF. The DNA for the CDR3 is TGTGCCAGCAGCTTACCGAAGGGTCAACCCCTCCACTTT. V and J are TRBV5-6 and TRBJ1-6; D call uncertain. The CDR3 consists of 13 residues. Germline CDR1 and CDR2: SGHDT and YYEEEE. V dropped 2 bases and J dropped 12 bases, with 12 bases sitting between them.

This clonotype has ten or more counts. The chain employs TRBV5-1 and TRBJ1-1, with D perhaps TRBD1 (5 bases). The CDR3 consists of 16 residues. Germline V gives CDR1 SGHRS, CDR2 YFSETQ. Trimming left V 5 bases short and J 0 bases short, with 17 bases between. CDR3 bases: TGCGCCAGCAGGTTTTTGCCCGACAGTATGAACACTGAAGCTTTCTTT. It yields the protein CASRFLPDSMNTEAFF.

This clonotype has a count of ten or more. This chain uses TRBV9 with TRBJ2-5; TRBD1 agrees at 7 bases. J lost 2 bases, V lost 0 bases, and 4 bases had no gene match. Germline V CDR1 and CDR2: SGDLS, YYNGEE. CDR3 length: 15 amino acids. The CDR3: CASSVDGQAQETQYF. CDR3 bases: TGTGCCAGCAGCGTAGATGGACAGGCGCAAGAGACCCAGTACTTC.

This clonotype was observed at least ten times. CDR3 amino acids: CASSLWTSDHEQYF. CDR3 in DNA: TGTGCCAGCAGTTTATGGACTAGCGACCACGAGCAGTACTTC. The chain is built from TRBV28 and TRBJ2-7; 8 nucleotides agree with TRBD2. The CDR3 covers 14 residues. CDR1 is MDHEN and CDR2 is SYDVKM in the germline V gene. V was pared by 0 bases and J by 5 bases, with 3 bases of the junction left unmatched.

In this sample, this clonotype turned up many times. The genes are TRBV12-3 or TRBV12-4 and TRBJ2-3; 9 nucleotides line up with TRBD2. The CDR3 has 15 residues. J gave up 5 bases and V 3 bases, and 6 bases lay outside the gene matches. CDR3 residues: CASSFAGGPGDTQYF. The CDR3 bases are TGTGCCAGCAGTTTTGCGGGAGGGCCGGGAGATACGCAGTATTTT.